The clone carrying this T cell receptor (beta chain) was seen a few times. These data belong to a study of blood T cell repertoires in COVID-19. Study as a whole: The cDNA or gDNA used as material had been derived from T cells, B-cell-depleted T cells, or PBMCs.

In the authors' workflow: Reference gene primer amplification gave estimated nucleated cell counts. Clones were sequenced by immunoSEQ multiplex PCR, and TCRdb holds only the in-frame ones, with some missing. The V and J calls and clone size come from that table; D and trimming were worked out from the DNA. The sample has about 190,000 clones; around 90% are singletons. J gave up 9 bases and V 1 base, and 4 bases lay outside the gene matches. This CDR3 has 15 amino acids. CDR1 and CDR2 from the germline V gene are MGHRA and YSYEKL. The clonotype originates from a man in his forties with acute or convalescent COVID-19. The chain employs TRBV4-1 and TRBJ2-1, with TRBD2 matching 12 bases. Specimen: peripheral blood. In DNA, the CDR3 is TGCGCCAGCAGCCAAGCTAGCGGGGGGGCACTTGAGCAGTTCTTC. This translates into CASSQASGGALEQFF.